The rows below give T cell receptor beta chains drawn from one sample of a study of blood T cells in healthy people across ages. TCRdb called the 5' RACE reads again in MiXCR, with one record for every CDR3 protein. Of 660,000 or so distinct CDR3 sequences detected, under 65% appear once; the ten largest clones hold 30% to 45%. The sequenced material came from blood. These receptor sequences come from a man in his fifties or sixties in good health. CDR3s include the opening cysteine and the closing phenylalanine or tryptophan. D genes are given only for firm matches. Clone size is stated in some rows and not others, as once, few, many or a class when expanded.

size	D	V	J	length	CDR3	DNA
-	TRBD2	TRBV7-9	TRBJ2-7	13	CASSLGRGAEQYF	TGTGCCAGCAGCCTCGGGAGGGGAGCCGAGCAGTACTTC
-	TRBD1	TRBV14	TRBJ1-2	15	CASSRDRVQSYGYTF	TGTGCCAGCAGCCGGGACAGGGTGCAGAGCTATGGCTACACCTTC
many	-	TRBV20-1	TRBJ2-1	16	CSAEGLGGIPYNEQFF	TGCAGTGCTGAGGGCCTTGGGGGGATACCCTACAATGAGCAGTTCTTC
many	-	TRBV5-1	TRBJ2-7	16	CASLGRPGAPSYEQYF	TGCGCCAGCCTCGGGAGACCCGGGGCTCCGTCCTACGAGCAGTACTTC
once	-	TRBV7-2	TRBJ2-1	14	CASSSTGNHNEQFF	TGTGCCAGCAGCAGCACCGGGAACCACAATGAGCAGTTCTTC
-	-	TRBV5-1	TRBJ1-4	14	CASSLANPNEKLFF	TGCGCCAGCAGCTTGGCCAACCCTAATGAAAAACTGTTTTTT
-	TRBD1	TRBV29-1	TRBJ1-6	13	CSVRTGVNSPLHF	TGCAGCGTTCGGACAGGGGTTAATTCACCCCTCCACTTT
-	-	TRBV29-1	TRBJ1-1	14	CSVEAGAENTEAFF	TGCAGCGTTGAAGCCGGGGCAGAGAACACTGAAGCTTTCTTT
few	TRBD2	TRBV3-1	TRBJ2-1	16	CASSQDKAGGYNEQFF	TGTGCCAGCAGCCAAGATAAGGCGGGGGGGTACAATGAGCAGTTCTTC
-	-	TRBV20-1	TRBJ2-5	14	CSAPATPGRTTQYF	TGCAGTGCCCCCGCCACCCCGGGACGGACGACCCAGTACTTC
-	-	TRBV18	TRBJ2-1	15	CASSPGGTEYNEQFF	TGTGCCAGCTCACCGGGCGGGACAGAGTACAATGAGCAGTTCTTC
few	TRBD2	TRBV5-4	TRBJ2-3	15	CASSFPGGAGDTQYF	TGTGCCAGCAGCTTTCCGGGGGGGGCAGGAGATACGCAGTATTTT
-	-	TRBV19	TRBJ2-1	16	CASSISGKTFYNEQFF	TGTGCCAGTAGTATCTCAGGGAAAACCTTCTACAATGAGCAGTTCTTC
-	TRBD2	TRBV7-2	TRBJ2-3	15	CASSLMSGASDTQYF	TGTGCCAGCAGCTTGATGAGCGGGGCTTCAGATACGCAGTATTTT
few	-	TRBV5-8	TRBJ2-7	14	CASSQALGADEQYF	TGTGCCAGCAGCCAGGCCCTGGGGGCAGACGAGCAGTACTTC
few	-	TRBV29-1	TRBJ1-1	12	CSVGGTSTEAFF	TGCAGCGTGGGGGGGACTTCCACTGAAGCTTTCTTT
-	TRBD1	TRBV5-1	TRBJ1-2	15	CTSSATGEGNYGYTF	TGCACCAGCAGCGCCACAGGGGAAGGGAACTATGGCTACACCTTC
-	TRBD1	TRBV20-1	TRBJ2-5	15	CSARDAGQAQETQYF	TGCAGTGCTAGAGATGCGGGACAGGCCCAAGAGACCCAGTACTTC
-	TRBD1	TRBV7-9	TRBJ2-3	15	CASSSTGGRTDTQYF	TGTGCCAGCAGCTCCACAGGGGGCAGGACAGATACGCAGTATTTT
once	TRBD1	TRBV4-1	TRBJ1-2	15	CASSQERQGAYGYTF	TGCGCCAGCAGCCAAGAAAGGCAGGGGGCGTATGGCTACACCTTC
few	TRBD2	TRBV5-1	TRBJ2-5	13	CASRDSSGETQYF	TGCGCCAGCAGAGATTCTAGCGGGGAGACCCAGTACTTC
-	TRBD1	TRBV5-1	TRBJ1-2	15	CASSAETGTSYGYTF	TGCGCCAGCAGCGCTGAGACAGGGACGAGTTATGGCTACACCTTC
-	-	TRBV4-1	TRBJ2-6	16	CASSQDRVGGANVLTF	TGCGCCAGCAGCCAAGACAGGGTCGGTGGGGCCAACGTCCTGACTTTC
-	TRBD2	TRBV4-2	TRBJ2-7	15	CASSQDRTSFYEQYF	TGTGCCAGCAGCCAAGATCGGACTAGCTTCTACGAGCAGTACTTC
few	TRBD1	TRBV20-1	TRBJ1-4	16	CSARGQGAPTNEKLFF	TGCAGTGCTAGAGGACAGGGGGCACCAACTAATGAAAAACTGTTTTTT
once	-	TRBV2	TRBJ2-1	14	CASSSDGSHNEQFF	TGTGCCAGCAGCTCTGACGGATCCCACAATGAGCAGTTCTTC
many	TRBD2	TRBV6-2/TRBV6-3	TRBJ2-1	18	CASSLTSGTSGGAYEQFF	TGTGCCAGCAGTTTAACTTCCGGGACTAGCGGGGGGGCCTATGAGCAGTTCTTC
-	-	TRBV24-1	TRBJ2-5	15	CATSDNTGFTNEQYF	TGTGCCACCAGTGATAACACAGGATTCACTAATGAGCAGTACTTC
-	-	TRBV29-1	TRBJ1-1	14	CSVETDNGNTEAFF	TGCAGCGTTGAAACGGACAACGGGAACACTGAAGCTTTCTTT
few	-	TRBV15	TRBJ2-4	15	CATSRVGAAKNIQYF	TGTGCCACCAGCAGAGTGGGCGCCGCCAAAAACATTCAGTACTTC
many	-	TRBV20-1	TRBJ2-2	13	CSAQGPRTGELFF	TGCAGTGCCCAAGGACCGCGCACCGGGGAGCTGTTTTTT
-	TRBD1	TRBV28	TRBJ2-7	15	CASSPRGRKMYEQYF	TGTGCCAGCAGCCCAAGGGGGCGCAAAATGTACGAGCAGTACTTC
few	TRBD1	TRBV18	TRBJ2-1	13	CASSRGQEVEQFF	TGTGCCAGCTCACGGGGACAGGAAGTTGAGCAGTTCTTC
-	TRBD1	TRBV12-3/TRBV12-4	TRBJ1-6	14	CASSLAQGEGPLHF	TGTGCCAGCAGTTTGGCACAGGGGGAAGGACCCCTCCACTTT
-	-	TRBV10-3	TRBJ2-4	14	CAISEGIQVAIQYF	TGTGCCATCAGTGAGGGGATCCAAGTGGCTATTCAGTACTTC
few	-	TRBV27	TRBJ2-5	12	CASSSDWETQYF	TGTGCCAGCAGTTCGGACTGGGAGACCCAGTACTTC
-	TRBD1	TRBV10-3	TRBJ2-1	14	CAIRPGQGRDEQFF	TGTGCCATCAGACCGGGACAGGGAAGAGATGAGCAGTTCTTC
-	TRBD2	TRBV7-2	TRBJ2-1	16	CASSLGGGVSYNEQFF	TGTGCCAGCAGCCTTGGCGGGGGGGTGTCCTACAATGAGCAGTTCTTC
once	-	TRBV5-1	TRBJ2-3	15	CASSTGQPDADTQYF	TGCGCCAGCAGCACCGGACAGCCGGATGCAGATACGCAGTATTTT
-	-	TRBV20-1	TRBJ1-1	15	CSARDPDRSNTEAFF	TGCAGTGCTAGAGATCCAGACAGGTCGAACACTGAAGCTTTCTTT
-	-	TRBV9	TRBJ2-1	14	CASSVAVGGNEQFF	TGTGCCAGCAGCGTGGCCGTCGGGGGAAATGAGCAGTTCTTC
-	TRBD2	TRBV10-3	TRBJ2-7	14	CAISEPGGTYEQYF	TGTGCCATCAGTGAGCCGGGGGGGACCTACGAGCAGTACTTC
-	-	TRBV5-1	TRBJ2-1	13	CASSAGFHNEQFF	TGCGCCAGCAGCGCCGGGTTCCACAATGAGCAGTTCTTC
once	TRBD2	TRBV28	TRBJ2-3	16	CASSQETSAVTDTQYF	TGTGCCAGCAGCCAAGAGACTAGCGCTGTGACAGATACGCAGTATTTT
-	TRBD1	TRBV20-1	TRBJ1-3	14	CSAYGTGSGNTIYF	TGCAGTGCTTACGGGACAGGGTCTGGAAACACCATATATTTT
once	-	TRBV9	TRBJ2-1	14	CASSVAQGDNEQFF	TGTGCCAGCAGCGTAGCGCAGGGAGACAATGAGCAGTTCTTC
few	-	TRBV5-1	TRBJ2-2	15	CASSLGSVGAGELFF	TGCGCCAGCAGCTTGGGGAGCGTCGGTGCCGGGGAGCTGTTTTTT
-	TRBD1	TRBV20-1	TRBJ1-2	19	CSARDGTGQGGEGYYGYTF	TGCAGTGCTAGAGATGGAACGGGACAGGGAGGTGAGGGGTACTATGGCTACACCTTC
few	-	TRBV27	TRBJ2-7	12	CASTNGFGEQYF	TGTGCCAGCACCAACGGGTTTGGCGAGCAGTACTTC
few	-	TRBV6-5	TRBJ2-6	18	CASSSGGRDGSGANVLTF	TGTGCCAGCAGTTCCGGAGGCCGCGACGGCTCTGGGGCCAACGTCCTGACTTTC
few	TRBD1	TRBV7-2	TRBJ1-2	14	CASLSTGTGNGYTF	TGTGCCAGCCTTTCGACCGGGACAGGGAACGGCTACACCTTC
-	TRBD2	TRBV12-3/TRBV12-4	TRBJ2-3	17	CASSPDRSGGATDTQYF	TGTGCCAGCAGTCCAGACCGTAGCGGGGGGGCAACAGATACGCAGTATTTT